This TCR beta chain was documented in a study of T-cell memory formation after mild COVID-19. TCRdb itself ran the 5' RACE reads through MiXCR, one entry per CDR3 protein. The sample includes around 370,000 distinct CDR3 sequences, around a fifth of them seen just once. Germline V gene data show CDR1 as DFQATT and CDR2 as SNEGSKA (reference sequence). This CDR3 spans 11 amino acids. This clonotype was seen a handful of times. This chain uses TRBV20-1 with TRBJ1-1; no reliable D call. The material sequenced was PBMCs or a T cell subset sorted from them (not recorded which). The clonotype originates from an adult woman who had mild COVID-19 (a few samples of this study predate the infection). Cell type and time point are not known. CDR3 in amino acids: CSTVGLAEAFF. CDR3 sequence (DNA): TGCAGCACCGTGGGTCTCGCTGAAGCTTTCTTT.